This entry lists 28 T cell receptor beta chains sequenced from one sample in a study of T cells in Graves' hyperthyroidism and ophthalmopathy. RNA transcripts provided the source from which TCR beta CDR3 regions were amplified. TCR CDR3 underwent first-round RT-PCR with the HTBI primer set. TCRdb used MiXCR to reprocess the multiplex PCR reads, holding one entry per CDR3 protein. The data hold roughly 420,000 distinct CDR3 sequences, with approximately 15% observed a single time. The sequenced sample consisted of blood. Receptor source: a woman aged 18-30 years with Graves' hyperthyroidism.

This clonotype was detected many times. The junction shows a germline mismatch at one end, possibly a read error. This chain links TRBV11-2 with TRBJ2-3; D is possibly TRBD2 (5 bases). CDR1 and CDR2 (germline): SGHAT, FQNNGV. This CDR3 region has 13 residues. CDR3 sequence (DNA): TGTGCCAGCAGCCTAGACGTCGGGAATACGCAGTATTTT. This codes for CASSLDVGNTQYF.

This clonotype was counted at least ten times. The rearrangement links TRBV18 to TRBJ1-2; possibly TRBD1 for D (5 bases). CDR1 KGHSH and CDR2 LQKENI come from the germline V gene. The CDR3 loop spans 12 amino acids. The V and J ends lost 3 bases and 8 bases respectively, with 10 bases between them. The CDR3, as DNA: TGTGCCAGCTCACCGCAGGGCCGGGGCTACACCTTC. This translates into CASSPQGRGYTF. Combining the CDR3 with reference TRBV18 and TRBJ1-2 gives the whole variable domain NAGVMQNPRHLVRRRGQEARLRCSPMKGHSHVYWYRQLPEEGLKFMVYLQKENIIDESGMPKERFSAEFPKEGPSILRIQQVVRGDSAAYFCASSPQGRGYTFGSGTRLTVV.

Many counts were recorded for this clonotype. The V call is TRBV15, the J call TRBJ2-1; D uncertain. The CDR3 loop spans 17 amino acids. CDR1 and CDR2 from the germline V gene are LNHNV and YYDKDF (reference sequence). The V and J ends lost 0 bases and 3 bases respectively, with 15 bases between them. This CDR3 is CATSREQVPTYYNEQFF. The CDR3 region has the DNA TGTGCCACCAGCAGAGAACAAGTACCGACTTACTACAATGAGCAGTTCTTC.

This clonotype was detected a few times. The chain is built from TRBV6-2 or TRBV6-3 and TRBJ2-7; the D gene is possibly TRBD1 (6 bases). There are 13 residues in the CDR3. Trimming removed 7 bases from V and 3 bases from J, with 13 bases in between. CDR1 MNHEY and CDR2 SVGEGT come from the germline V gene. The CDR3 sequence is CASTERRGYEQYF. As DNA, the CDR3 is TGTGCCAGCACCGAACGCAGGGGCTACGAGCAGTACTTC.

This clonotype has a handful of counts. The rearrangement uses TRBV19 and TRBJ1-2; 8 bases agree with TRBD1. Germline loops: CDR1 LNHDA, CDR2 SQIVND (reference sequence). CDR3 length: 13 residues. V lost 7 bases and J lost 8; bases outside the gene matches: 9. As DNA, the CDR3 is TGTGCCAGTACAACAGGGGGTTTTGGGGGCTACACCTTC. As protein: CASTTGGFGGYTF.

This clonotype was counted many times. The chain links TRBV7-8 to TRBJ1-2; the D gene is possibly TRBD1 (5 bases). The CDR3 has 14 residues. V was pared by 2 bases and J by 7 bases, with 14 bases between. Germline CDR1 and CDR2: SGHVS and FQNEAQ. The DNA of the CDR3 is TGTGCCAGCAGCTTACAGGGCGATCGCTCTGGCTACACCTTC. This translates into CASSLQGDRSGYTF.

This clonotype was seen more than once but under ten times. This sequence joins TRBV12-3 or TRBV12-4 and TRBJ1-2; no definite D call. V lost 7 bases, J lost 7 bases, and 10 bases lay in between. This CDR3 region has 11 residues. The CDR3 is CASTDFVGYTF. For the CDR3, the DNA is TGTGCCAGCACGGACTTTGTTGGCTACACCTTC.

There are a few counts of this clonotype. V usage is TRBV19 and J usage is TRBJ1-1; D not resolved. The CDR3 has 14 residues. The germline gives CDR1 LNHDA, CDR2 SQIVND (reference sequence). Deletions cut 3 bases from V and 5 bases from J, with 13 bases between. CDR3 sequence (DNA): TGTGCCAGTAGTATTCAGGCATGGAGAACTGAAGCTTTCTTT. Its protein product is CASSIQAWRTEAFF.

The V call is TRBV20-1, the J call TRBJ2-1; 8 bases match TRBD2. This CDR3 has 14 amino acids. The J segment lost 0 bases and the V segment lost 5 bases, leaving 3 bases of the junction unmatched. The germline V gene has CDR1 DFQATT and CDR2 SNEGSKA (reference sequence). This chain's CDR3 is CSAVAGISYNEQFF. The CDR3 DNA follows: TGCAGTGCTGTAGCGGGAATCTCCTACAATGAGCAGTTCTTC.

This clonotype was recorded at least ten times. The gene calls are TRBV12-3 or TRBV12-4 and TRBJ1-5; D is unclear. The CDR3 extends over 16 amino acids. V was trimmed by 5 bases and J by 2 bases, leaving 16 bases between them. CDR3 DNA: TGTGCCAGCAGTAATACTGATTTGGCGGGCAATCAGCCCCAGCATTTT. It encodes CASSNTDLAGNQPQHF.

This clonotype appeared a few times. The CDR3 spells CASSLSGTGNQPQHF. DNA of the CDR3: TGCGCCAGCAGCTTATCCGGGACAGGAAATCAGCCCCAGCATTTT. This chain uses TRBV5-1 with TRBJ1-5; 8 nucleotides agree with TRBD1. Germline V gives CDR1 SGHRS, CDR2 YFSETQ. Trimming cost V 2 bases and J 4 bases; bases outside gene matches: 5. The CDR3 totals 15 residues.

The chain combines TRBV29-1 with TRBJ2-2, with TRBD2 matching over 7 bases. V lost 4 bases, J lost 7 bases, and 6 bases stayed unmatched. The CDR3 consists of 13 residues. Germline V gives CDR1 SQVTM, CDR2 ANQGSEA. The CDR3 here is CSVVGGDYGELFF. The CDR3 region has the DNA TGCAGCGTTGTGGGGGGGGATTACGGGGAGCTGTTTTTT.

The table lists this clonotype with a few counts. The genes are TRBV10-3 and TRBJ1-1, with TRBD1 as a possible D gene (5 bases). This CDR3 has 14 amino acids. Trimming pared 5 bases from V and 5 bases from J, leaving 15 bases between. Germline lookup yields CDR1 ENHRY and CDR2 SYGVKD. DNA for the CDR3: TGTGCCATCAGTCCCCCGCCTAAGGGGACTGAAGCTTTCTTT. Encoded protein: CAISPPPKGTEAFF.

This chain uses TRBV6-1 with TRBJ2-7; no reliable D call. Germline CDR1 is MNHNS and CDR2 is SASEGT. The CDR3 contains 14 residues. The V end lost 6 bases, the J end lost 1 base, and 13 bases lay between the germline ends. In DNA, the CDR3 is TGTGCCAGCAGCCCCGCCGGCGGTTCCTACGAGCAGTACTTC. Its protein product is CASSPAGGSYEQYF.

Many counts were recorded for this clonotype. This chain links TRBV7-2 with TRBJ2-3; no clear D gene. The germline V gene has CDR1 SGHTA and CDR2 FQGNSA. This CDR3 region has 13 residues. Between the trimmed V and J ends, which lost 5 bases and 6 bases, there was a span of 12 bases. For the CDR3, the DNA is TGTGCCAGCAGCACGACTCCGGCGGATACGCAGTATTTT. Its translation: CASSTTPADTQYF. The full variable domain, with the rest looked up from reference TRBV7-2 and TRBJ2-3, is GAGVSQSPSNKVTEKGKDVELRCDPISGHTALYWYRQSLGQGLEFLIYFQGNSAPDKSGLPSDRFSAERTGGSVSTLTIQRTQQEDSAVYLCASSTTPADTQYFGPGTRLTVL.

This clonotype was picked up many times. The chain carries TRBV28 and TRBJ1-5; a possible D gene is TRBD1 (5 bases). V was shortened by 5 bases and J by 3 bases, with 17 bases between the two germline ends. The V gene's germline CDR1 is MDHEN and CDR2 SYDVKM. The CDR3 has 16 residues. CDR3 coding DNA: TGTGCCAGCAGTCCCATCGAGGGGATCAACAATCAGCCCCAGCATTTT. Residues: CASSPIEGINNQPQHF.

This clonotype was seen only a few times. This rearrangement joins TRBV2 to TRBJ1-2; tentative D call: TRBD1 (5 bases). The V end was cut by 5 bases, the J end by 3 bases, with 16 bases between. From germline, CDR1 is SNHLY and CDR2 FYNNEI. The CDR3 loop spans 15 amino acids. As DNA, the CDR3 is TGTGCCAGCAGTAAAGAGCAGGGCTCCGACTATGGCTACACCTTC. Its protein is CASSKEQGSDYGYTF.

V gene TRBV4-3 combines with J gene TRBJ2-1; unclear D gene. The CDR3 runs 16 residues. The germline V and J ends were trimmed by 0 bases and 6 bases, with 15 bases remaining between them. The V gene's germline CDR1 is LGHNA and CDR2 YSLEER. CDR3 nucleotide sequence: TGCGCCAGCAGCCAAGATACCGCACCAGAATCCAATGAGCAGTTCTTC. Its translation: CASSQDTAPESNEQFF.

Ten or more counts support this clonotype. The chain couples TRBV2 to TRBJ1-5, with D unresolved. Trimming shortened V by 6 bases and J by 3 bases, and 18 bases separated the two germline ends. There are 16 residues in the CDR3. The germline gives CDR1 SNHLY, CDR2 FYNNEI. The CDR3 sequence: CASSGLTGRLNQPQHF. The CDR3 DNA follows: TGTGCCAGCAGCGGATTAACCGGGAGACTCAATCAGCCCCAGCATTTT.

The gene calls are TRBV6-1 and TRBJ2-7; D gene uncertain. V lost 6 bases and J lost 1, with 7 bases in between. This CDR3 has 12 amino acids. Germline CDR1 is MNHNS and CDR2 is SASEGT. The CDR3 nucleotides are TGTGCCAGCAGCCGAGCTTCCTACGAGCAGTACTTC. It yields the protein CASSRASYEQYF.

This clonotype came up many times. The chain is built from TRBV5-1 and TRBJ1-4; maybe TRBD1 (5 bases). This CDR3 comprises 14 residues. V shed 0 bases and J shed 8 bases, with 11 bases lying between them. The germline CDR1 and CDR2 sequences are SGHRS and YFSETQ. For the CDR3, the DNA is TGCGCCAGCAGCTTGGGACAGTACCAAGAAAAACTGTTTTTT. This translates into CASSLGQYQEKLFF.

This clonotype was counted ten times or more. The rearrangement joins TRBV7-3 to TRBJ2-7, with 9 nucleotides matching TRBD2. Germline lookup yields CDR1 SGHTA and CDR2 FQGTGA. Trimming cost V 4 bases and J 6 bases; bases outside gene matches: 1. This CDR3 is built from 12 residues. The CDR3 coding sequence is TGTGCCAGCAGCTATAGCGGGGGCGAGCAGTACTTC. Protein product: CASSYSGGEQYF.

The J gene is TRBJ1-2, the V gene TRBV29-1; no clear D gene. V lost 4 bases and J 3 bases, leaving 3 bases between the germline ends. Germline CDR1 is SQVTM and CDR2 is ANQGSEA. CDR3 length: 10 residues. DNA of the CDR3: TGCAGCGTTGCTGACTATGGCTACACCTTC. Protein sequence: CSVADYGYTF.

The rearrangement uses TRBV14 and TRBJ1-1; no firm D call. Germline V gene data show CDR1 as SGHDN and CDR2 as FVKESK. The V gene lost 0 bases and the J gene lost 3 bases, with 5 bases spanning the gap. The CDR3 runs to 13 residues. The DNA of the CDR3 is TGTGCCAGCAGCCAAGACAGCTACACTGAAGCTTTCTTT. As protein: CASSQDSYTEAFF. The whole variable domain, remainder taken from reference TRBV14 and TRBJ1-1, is EAGVTQFPSHSVIEKGQTVTLRCDPISGHDNLYWYRRVMGKEIKFLLHFVKESKQDESGMPNNRFLAERTGGTYSTLKVQPAELEDSGVYFCASSQDSYTEAFFGQGTRLTVV.

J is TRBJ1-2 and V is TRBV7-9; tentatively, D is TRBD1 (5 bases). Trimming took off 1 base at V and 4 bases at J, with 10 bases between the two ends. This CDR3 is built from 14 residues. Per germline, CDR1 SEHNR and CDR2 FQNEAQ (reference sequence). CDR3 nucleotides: TGTGCCAGCAGCTTAGGACAGAGTATCTATGGCTACACCTTC. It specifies CASSLGQSIYGYTF.

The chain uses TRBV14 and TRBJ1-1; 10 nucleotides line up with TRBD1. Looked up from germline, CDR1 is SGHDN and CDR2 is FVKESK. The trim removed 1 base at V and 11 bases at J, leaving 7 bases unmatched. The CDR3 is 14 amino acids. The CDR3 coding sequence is TGTGCCAGCAGCCAAGCCCTGACAGGGGGCATGGCTTTCTTT. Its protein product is CASSQALTGGMAFF.

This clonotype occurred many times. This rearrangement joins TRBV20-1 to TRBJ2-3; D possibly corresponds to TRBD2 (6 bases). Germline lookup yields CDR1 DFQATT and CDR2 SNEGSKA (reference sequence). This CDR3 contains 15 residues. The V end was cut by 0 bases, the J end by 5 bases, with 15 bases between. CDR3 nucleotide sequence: TGCAGTGCTAGAGATCCTAGACTAGGAATAGATACGCAGTATTTT. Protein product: CSARDPRLGIDTQYF.

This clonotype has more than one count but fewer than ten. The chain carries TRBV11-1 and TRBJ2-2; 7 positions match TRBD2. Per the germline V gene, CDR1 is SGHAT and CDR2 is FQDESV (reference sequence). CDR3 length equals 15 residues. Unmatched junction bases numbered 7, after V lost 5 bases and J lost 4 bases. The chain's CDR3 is CASSRGEGTTGELFF. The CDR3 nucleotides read TGTGCCAGCAGCCGGGGGGAGGGGACCACCGGGGAGCTGTTTTTT.